This T cell receptor beta chain was obtained from a study of OX40 agonist ivuxolimab in advanced cancers. Across the study: Patients were dosed intravenously with ivuxolimab at 0.01 to 10 mg/kg every 2 weeks. The diagnoses of dose-escalation patients were hepatocellular carcinoma, melanoma, renal cell or head and neck cancer. Findings and caveats of the study: Low normalized T-cell clonal expansion was additionally recorded for some nonresponders.

Measured with immunoSEQ multiplex PCR; TCRdb has only the in-frame clones, and not every one. Here the sample spans roughly 49,000 clones, 87% being singletons. Worth noting for this clone: Its antigen is not known.

This TCR was recovered from an adult with an advanced solid tumor such as melanoma, head and neck, liver or kidney cancer. Sequenced here: CD4+ or CD8+ T cells sorted from blood, sampled in a trial of the OX40 agonist ivuxolimab.

DNA of the CDR3: TGTGCCAGCAGCTTGGTTACAGGTAGACTCCAGTACTTC. Amino acids: CASSLVTGRLQYF. The genes are TRBV7-3 and TRBJ2-7; D perhaps matches TRBD1 (5 bases). Germline loops: CDR1 SGHTA, CDR2 FQGTGA. CDR3 size: 13 residues. Trimming cost V 3 bases and J 10 bases, with 16 bases left between them.